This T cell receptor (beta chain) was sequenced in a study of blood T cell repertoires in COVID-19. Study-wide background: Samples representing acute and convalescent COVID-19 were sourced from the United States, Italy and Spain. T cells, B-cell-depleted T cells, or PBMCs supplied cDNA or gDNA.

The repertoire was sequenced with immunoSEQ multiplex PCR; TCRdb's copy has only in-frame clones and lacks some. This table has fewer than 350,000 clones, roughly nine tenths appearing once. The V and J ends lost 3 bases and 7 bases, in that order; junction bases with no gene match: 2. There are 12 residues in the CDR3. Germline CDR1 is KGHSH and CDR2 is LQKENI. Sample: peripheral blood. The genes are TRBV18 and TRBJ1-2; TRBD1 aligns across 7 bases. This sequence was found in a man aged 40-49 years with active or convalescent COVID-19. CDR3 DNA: TGTGCCAGCTCACCCGACAGGGTTGGCTACACCTTC. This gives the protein CASSPDRVGYTF.